This paragraph covers one T cell receptor (beta chain) sequence. Its target is not known. This specimen belongs to a study of T cell responses to AZD1222 COVID-19 vaccine. Whole-study findings and limits: In all cases, repertoires were sampled only after the peak T cell response. Reportedly, close to half of spike-specific TCRs are directed against unmutated variant regions. Possibly, clonal diversity was underestimated; donors were largely white British and included more females.

Germline values: CDR1 LGHNA, CDR2 YSLEER. Trimming removed 1 base at V and 1 base at J, with 10 bases between. CDR3 length equals 15 residues. Sequenced by immunoSEQ multiplex PCR; TCRdb stores in-frame clones only, minus some. The sample lists 80,000 or so clones, 80% to 90% seen once, with 5% to 6% in the top ten. This TCR was recovered from an adult in good health. Sequenced material: peripheral blood, taken on day 0 of AZD1222 vaccination. J is TRBJ1-2 and V is TRBV4-3; D gene ambiguous. The CDR3 region is CASSQVSGINYGYTF. Written as DNA, the CDR3 is TGCGCCAGCAGCCAAGTGAGCGGTATTAACTATGGCTACACCTTC.